This T cell receptor beta chain emerged from a study of human T cells and chemical hapten exposure. Study-wide results and caveats: Donors were affected by alopecia, so their immune reaction might vary from that of healthy individuals.

As regards this clonotype: Its antigen is not known.

As to time point: patch test 2, 6 weeks after DPC sensitization. Treatment given: therapeutic diphenylcyclopropenone sensitization with weekly scalp DPC. Each patch-test visit's blood sample preceded patch application. The starting material, unfractionated whole blood, was used for total RNA extraction. From the RACE reads, TCRdb called clonotypes with MiXCR, one entry per CDR3 protein. This sample has under 75,000 distinct CDR3 sequences, with 8.5% to 9% found just once. Trimming pared 0 bases from V and 9 bases from J, leaving 18 bases between. Germline V gene sequence: CDR1 DFQATT, CDR2 SNEGSKA (reference sequence). The CDR3 is 16 residues long.

This material consisted of whole blood, taken in connection with sensitization to the hapten diphenylcyclopropenone (DPC). The clonotype comes from a woman aged 45-60 years with alopecia areata. Some clones in this sample may be carry-over from other donors' samples. The chain has TRBV20-1 and TRBJ1-6; possible D gene TRBD1, 6 bases. The CDR3 here is CSAREGAGEFSSPLHF. The CDR3 DNA sequence: TGCAGTGCTAGAGAGGGTGCAGGGGAGTTTAGTTCACCCCTCCACTTT.